Listed below are T cell receptor beta chains from one sample, sequenced in a study of blood T cell repertoires in COVID-19. Method: immunoSEQ multiplex PCR; TCRdb's copy keeps in-frame clones and lacks some. The repertoire has fewer than 250,000 clones, about 93% of them found once; the top ten carry about 0.79%. The sample comprised peripheral blood. These receptors were taken from a man aged 30-40 years with COVID-19, enrolled during active disease. CDR3s include the opening cysteine and the closing phenylalanine or tryptophan. The order of the fields is D gene, V gene, J gene, clone size, CDR3 DNA, CDR3 protein. D genes are given only for firm matches. The size entry is marked missing in some rows and otherwise reads once, few, many or a size class.

>.|TRBV24-1|TRBJ1-2|.
TGTGCCACCAGTGACAATTCGGGAACCTTGGGCGGCTACACCTTC
CATSDNSGTLGGYTF
>TRBD1|TRBV5-1|TRBJ2-7|.
TGCGCCAGCGGTACGACAGGGGGCGTCTACGAGCAGTACTTC
CASGTTGGVYEQYF
>TRBD2|TRBV5-1|TRBJ2-3|few
TGCGCCAGCAGCGAGGGGACTAGCGGGACTACAGATACGCAGTATTTT
CASSEGTSGTTDTQYF
>TRBD1|TRBV7-9|TRBJ1-5|.
TGTGCCAGCAGCCAAGTTACAGGGGGCCTCCGCGATCAGCCCCAGCATTTT
CASSQVTGGLRDQPQHF
>TRBD1|TRBV27|TRBJ2-7|.
TGTGCCCCCGGGACAGGGGGTTATGAGCAGTACTTC
CAPGTGGYEQYF
>TRBD2|TRBV11-1|TRBJ2-3|.
TGTGCCAGCAGCTTAGCGCGGGCGGGGGGTGCAGATACGCAGTATTTT
CASSLARAGGADTQYF
>.|TRBV3-1/TRBV3-2|TRBJ1-4|.
TGTGCCAGCAGCCAAGAGCCCCAGGCGAATAATGAAAAACTGTTTTTT
CASSQEPQANNEKLFF
>.|TRBV6-5|TRBJ2-7|.
TGTGCCAGCAGCGTCCTCGGACAGCGGATTTACGAGCAGTACTTC
CASSVLGQRIYEQYF
>TRBD2|TRBV14|TRBJ2-5|.
TGTGCCAGCAGCCAAGACCTGGGACTAGCGGGGGGAATCCAAGAGACCCAGTACTTC
CASSQDLGLAGGIQETQYF
>.|TRBV30|TRBJ1-2|once
TGTGCCTGGAGTGCCTTCTATGGCTACACCTTC
CAWSAFYGYTF
>.|TRBV20-1|TRBJ2-3|.
TGCAGTGCTAGTTGGCAGGGAAGCACAGATACGCAGTATTTT
CSASWQGSTDTQYF
>.|TRBV6-5|TRBJ1-6|.
TGTGCCAGCAGTTACCACAGGGATTCACCCCTCCACTTT
CASSYHRDSPLHF
>.|TRBV4-1|TRBJ1-4|.
TGCGCCAGCAGGGGGGGAACTAATGAAAAACTGTTTTTT
CASRGGTNEKLFF
>TRBD2|TRBV5-6|TRBJ2-1|.
TGTGCCAGCAGCCCCGATAGCGGGTGGAGATACAATGAGCAGTTCTTC
CASSPDSGWRYNEQFF
>.|TRBV2|TRBJ1-4|.
TGTGCCAGCAGGGCTCAGGGGAATAGTAATGAAAAACTGTTTTTT
CASRAQGNSNEKLFF
>.|TRBV13|TRBJ2-3|.
TGTGCCAGCAGGCAAACAGGGTCTATAACAGATACGCAGTATTTT
CASRQTGSITDTQYF
>.|TRBV19|TRBJ1-5|.
TGTGCCAGTAGTAGCCTGGGCCGGCCGGGGATCCCCCAGCATTTT
CASSSLGRPGIPQHF
>.|TRBV5-6|TRBJ2-1|once
TGTGCCAGCAGCGTGAACAGGGTACAAGCGAATGAGCAGTTCTTC
CASSVNRVQANEQFF
>.|TRBV5-6|TRBJ1-5|.
TGTGCCAGCAGCTTGGATGGAGGGCACCAGCCCCAGCATTTT
CASSLDGGHQPQHF
>TRBD1|TRBV6-4|TRBJ1-5|once
TGTGCCAGCAGTGAGGGGACAGGGGGGCTCCAGCATTTT
CASSEGTGGLQHF
>.|TRBV5-4|TRBJ2-7|.
TGTGCCAGCAGCCGGCAGGGCGGAGTTTACGAGCAGTACTTC
CASSRQGGVYEQYF
>.|TRBV10-1|TRBJ2-2|.
TGCGCCCGCAAACAGGGTCGCACCGGGGAGCTGTTTTTT
CARKQGRTGELFF
>.|TRBV9|TRBJ2-2|once
TGTGCCAGCAGCGTAGAGGGGACCGGGGAGCTGTTTTTT
CASSVEGTGELFF
>TRBD1|TRBV6-4|TRBJ1-2|.
TGTGCCAGCAGCGACCGACAGGGTTCTGGCTACACCTTC
CASSDRQGSGYTF
>TRBD2|TRBV7-9|TRBJ2-5|once
TGTGCCAGCAGCTTAGGCTCTAGCGGGGGGGAAGAGACCCAGTACTTC
CASSLGSSGGEETQYF
>TRBD1|TRBV6-5|TRBJ1-1|.
TGTGCCAGCAGTTACTCCCAGGGGGCGTACACTGAAGCTTTCTTT
CASSYSQGAYTEAFF
>.|TRBV18|TRBJ2-2|few
TGTGCCAGCTCACCACGTCGCGAACCCGGGGAGCTGTTTTTT
CASSPRREPGELFF
>.|TRBV19|TRBJ1-1|.
TGTGCCAGTAGTATCGCGGGGGCGAGCACTGAAGCTTTCTTT
CASSIAGASTEAFF
>TRBD2|TRBV4-1|TRBJ2-4|.
TGCGCCAGCAGCCAGCGGGGGGCTCTAGCCAAAAACATTCAGTACTTC
CASSQRGALAKNIQYF
>TRBD2|TRBV19|TRBJ2-1|.
TGTGCCAGTAGTAGACCGGGACTACTGAAATACAATGAGCAGTTCTTC
CASSRPGLLKYNEQFF
>TRBD2|TRBV11-2|TRBJ2-5|.
TGTGCCAGCAGCTTAGATCGGGAGGCCCTCACTCAAGAGACCCAGTACTTC
CASSLDREALTQETQYF
>TRBD1|TRBV28|TRBJ1-3|.
TGTGCCAGCAGTGCCCCCGGACAGGGAGGGGGAAACACCATATATTTT
CASSAPGQGGGNTIYF
>.|TRBV11-2|TRBJ1-6|.
TGTGCCAGCAGCTTAGATGACAGGCTTTGGAATTCACCCCTCCACTTT
CASSLDDRLWNSPLHF
>TRBD1|TRBV18|TRBJ2-7|.
TGTGCCAGCTCACCTACAGGGGGTTTCTACGAGCAGTACTTC
CASSPTGGFYEQYF
>TRBD1|TRBV3-1/TRBV3-2|TRBJ1-2|.
TGTGCCAGCAGCCAAGATGGACAGGGGGCTGATGGCTACACCTTC
CASSQDGQGADGYTF
>.|TRBV6-5|TRBJ2-3|.
TGTGCCAGCAGCCCCCCTACAGGGTTTACGCAGTATTTT
CASSPPTGFTQYF
>.|TRBV21-1|TRBJ2-7|.
TGTGCCAGCAGCATACCGGGGTCTAGGTACGAGCAGTACTTC
CASSIPGSRYEQYF
>TRBD1|TRBV3-1/TRBV3-2|TRBJ1-1|.
TGTGCCAGCAGCATCCGGGACAGGACTCACGAAGCTTTCTTT
CASSIRDRTHEAFF
>.|TRBV4-1|TRBJ1-3|.
TGCGCCAGCAGCCAAGAGAGGCGGGCGTCTGGAAACACCATATATTTT
CASSQERRASGNTIYF
>.|TRBV15|TRBJ2-1|.
TGTGCCACCAGCAGAGATAGAGAGGGTTACAATGAGCAGTTCTTC
CATSRDREGYNEQFF
>TRBD2|TRBV12-3/TRBV12-4|TRBJ2-3|.
TGTGCCAGCAGTTACGGGAGGGTACCTACGCAGTATTTT
CASSYGRVPTQYF
>.|TRBV11-2|TRBJ1-2|.
TGTGCCAGCAGCCCGGACAGTAACTATGGCTACACCTTC
CASSPDSNYGYTF
>TRBD1|TRBV19|TRBJ2-7|.
TGTGCCAGCGCAGGACAGGGAACATATTACGAGCAGTACTTC
CASAGQGTYYEQYF
>.|TRBV30|TRBJ2-2|.
TGTGCCTGGAGTGTGCCCCCCCCTAGCCCCAGCGGGGAGCTGTTTTTT
CAWSVPPPSPSGELFF
>.|TRBV7-9|TRBJ1-2|few
TGTGCCAGCAGCTTTGCCCGGGAAGCAGTCTATGGCTACACCTTC
CASSFAREAVYGYTF
>.|TRBV18|TRBJ2-2|few
TGTGCCAGCTCACCGGACTCCCCTCCTCCCGGGGAGCTGTTTTTT
CASSPDSPPPGELFF
>.|TRBV5-1|TRBJ1-1|.
TGCGCCAGCAGCGACCCACAGGGCGAGGATGAAGCTTTCTTT
CASSDPQGEDEAFF
>TRBD2|TRBV5-1|TRBJ2-1|.
TGCGCCAGCAGTTCAGGCGGGGCGCCCAGCGGGGGGGGGAAGCAGTTCTTC
CASSSGGAPSGGGKQFF
>TRBD1|TRBV6-6|TRBJ2-6|.
TGTGCCAGCAGTCCTCCAGGACAGGCTTTTGCTGGGGCCAACGTCCTGACTTTC
CASSPPGQAFAGANVLTF
>TRBD2|TRBV4-1|TRBJ2-3|.
TGCGCCAGCAGCCAAGAAGGCGGGGGGGGCACAGATACGCAGTATTTT
CASSQEGGGGTDTQYF
>.|TRBV11-1|TRBJ1-1|.
TGTGCCAGCAGCTTCAGCACGGGGGAGTCTGGCACTGAAGCTTTCTTT
CASSFSTGESGTEAFF
>.|TRBV7-2|TRBJ1-3|.
TGTGCCAGCAGCTCGGACAGCGCTGGAAACACCATATATTTT
CASSSDSAGNTIYF